Below, 21 T cell receptor beta chains from the same sample are listed, as sequenced in a study of blood T cell repertoires in COVID-19. Clones were sequenced by immunoSEQ multiplex PCR, and TCRdb holds only the in-frame ones, with some missing. The table shows approximately 160,000 clones, with roughly 80% occurring only once. The material sequenced was peripheral blood. These receptors were collected from a man aged 18 to 30 with active or convalescent COVID-19.

The chain is built from TRBV6-5 and TRBJ1-5, with 8 bases lining up with TRBD1. The CDR3 loop spans 14 amino acids. With V trimmed by 7 bases and J by 7 bases, 9 bases remained unmatched. Germline V CDR1 and CDR2: MNHEY, SVGAGI. The CDR3 here is CASIDRGRGQPQHF. The CDR3 region has the DNA TGTGCCAGCATCGACAGGGGAAGGGGACAGCCCCAGCATTTT.

This chain uses TRBV7-2 with TRBJ2-7; weak D call: TRBD2 (6 bases). From germline, CDR1 is SGHTA and CDR2 FQGNSA. CDR3 size: 15 residues. The V end lost 0 bases, the J end lost 5 bases, and 14 bases lay between the germline ends. The CDR3 reads CASSLAGGSGNEQYF. CDR3 coding DNA: TGTGCCAGCAGCTTAGCTGGGGGGTCCGGGAACGAGCAGTACTTC.

The rearrangement links TRBV3-1 (or the pseudogene TRBV3-2) to TRBJ1-1; TRBD1 matches at 7 bases. Germline CDR1 LGHDT, CDR2 YNNKEL (reference sequence). The CDR3 is 15 residues long. J lost 1 base, V lost 6 bases, and 8 bases had no gene match. This chain's CDR3 is CASRPARDRNTEAFF. The CDR3 region has the DNA TGTGCCAGCAGGCCAGCCCGGGACAGGAACACTGAAGCTTTCTTT.

The chain is built from TRBV10-3 and TRBJ1-2, with D uncertain. Trimming left V 2 bases short and J 3 bases short, with 10 bases between. The germline V gene encodes CDR1 ENHRY and CDR2 SYGVKD. The CDR3 is 14 residues long. CDR3 amino acids: CAISEGLEDYGYTF. In DNA form, the CDR3 reads TGTGCCATCAGTGAGGGGCTGGAGGACTATGGCTACACCTTC.

The chain couples TRBV18 to TRBJ2-2; D is possibly TRBD1 (6 bases). The CDR3 loop spans 16 amino acids. The germline V gene has CDR1 KGHSH and CDR2 LQKENI. Between the trimmed V and J ends, which lost 3 bases and 4 bases, there was a span of 15 bases. The CDR3 DNA reads as TGTGCCAGCTCACCCTTTACAGGGATGGGCACCGGGGAGCTGTTTTTT. Translation: CASSPFTGMGTGELFF.

The CDR3 region is CASSLLELNTEAFF. CDR3 bases: TGTGCCAGCAGCTTATTAGAGTTGAACACTGAAGCTTTCTTT. The chain combines TRBV5-6 with TRBJ1-1; no reliable D call. Germline V gene data show CDR1 as SGHDT and CDR2 as YYEEEE. CDR3 length equals 14 residues. V dropped 2 bases and J dropped 0 bases, with 8 bases sitting between them. Full variable domain (rest looked up from reference TRBV5-6 and TRBJ1-1): DAGVTQSPTHLIKTRGQQVTLRCSPKSGHDTVSWYQQALGQGPQFIFQYYEEEERQRGNFPDRFSGHQFPNYSSELNVNALLLGDSALYLCASSLLELNTEAFFGQGTRLTVV.

A single count supports this clone. The V call is TRBV3-1 (or the pseudogene TRBV3-2), the J call TRBJ2-1; TRBD2 matches at 14 bases. The CDR3 is made up of 16 amino acids. With V trimmed by 4 bases and J by 7 bases, 6 bases remained unmatched. The germline CDR1 and CDR2 sequences are LGHDT and YNNKEL (reference sequence). CDR3 amino acids: CASSPSGTSGRNEQFF. As DNA, the CDR3 is TGTGCCAGCAGCCCGTCCGGGACTAGCGGGAGAAATGAGCAGTTCTTC.

The chain joins TRBV25-1 to TRBJ1-6; D possibly corresponds to TRBD1 (5 bases). The ends were cut back, 7 bases at V and 5 bases at J, with 12 bases in the middle. Germline loops: CDR1 MGHDK, CDR2 SYGVNS. This CDR3 spans 14 amino acids. CDR3 loop: CASTRTGHNSPLHF. CDR3 coding DNA: TGTGCCAGCACCCGCACAGGACATAATTCACCCCTCCACTTT.

The V gene is TRBV4-3, the J gene TRBJ2-7, with D possibly being TRBD2 (7 bases). Germline lookup yields CDR1 LGHNA and CDR2 YSLEER. CDR3 length: 17 amino acids. The V gene lost 1 base and the J gene lost 4 bases, with 20 bases spanning the gap. CDR3 sequence reads: CASSQGGRGSVGYEQYF. The CDR3 nucleotides read TGCGCCAGCAGCCAAGGGGGGCGCGGGAGCGTCGGGTACGAGCAGTACTTC.

The J gene is TRBJ2-1, the V gene TRBV24-1, with 7 bases matching TRBD1. Trimming removed 1 base from V and 1 base from J; junction bases left unmatched: 3. This CDR3 is 16 amino acids long. Per the germline V gene, CDR1 is KGHDR and CDR2 is SFDVKD. The DNA for the CDR3 is TGTGCCACCAGTGATTTCGGGACAGCATCCTACAATGAGCAGTTCTTC. This codes for CATSDFGTASYNEQFF.

The chain links TRBV7-2 to TRBJ2-3, with a tentative D call TRBD2 (6 bases). Trimming left V 5 bases short and J 3 bases short, with 9 bases between. CDR1 SGHTA and CDR2 FQGNSA come from the germline V gene. The CDR3 totals 13 residues. Written as DNA, the CDR3 is TGTGCCAGCAGCGCGACTAGTACAGATACGCAGTATTTT. Protein sequence: CASSATSTDTQYF.

The chain combines TRBV5-4 with TRBJ2-1; the D is unclear. In germline, CDR1 is SGHNT, CDR2 YYREEE (reference sequence). Between the trimmed V and J ends, which lost 0 bases and 2 bases, there was a span of 6 bases. This CDR3 spans 14 amino acids. This chain's CDR3 is CASSLDITYNEQFF. CDR3 nucleotide sequence: TGTGCCAGCAGCTTGGACATTACCTACAATGAGCAGTTCTTC.

The rearrangement joins TRBV11-2 to TRBJ1-3; unclear D gene. V was shortened by 5 bases and J by 0 bases, with 11 bases between the two germline ends. This CDR3 is 15 amino acids long. The germline V gene encodes CDR1 SGHAT and CDR2 FQNNGV. The CDR3: CASSLLVFSGNTIYF. In DNA, the CDR3 is TGTGCCAGCAGCCTCTTAGTATTCTCTGGAAACACCATATATTTT.

The V and J genes are TRBV5-1 and TRBJ1-4; TRBD1 agrees at 9 bases. Germline CDR1 reads SGHRS; CDR2 reads YFSETQ. This CDR3 is built from 14 residues. The trim removed 5 bases at V and 3 bases at J, leaving 2 bases unmatched. The CDR3 bases are TGCGCCAGCAGTTGGACAGGGGCTAATGAAAAACTGTTTTTT. This gives the protein CASSWTGANEKLFF.

The genes are TRBV6-6 and TRBJ2-1, with 10 positions matching TRBD2. J was trimmed by 5 bases and V by 5 bases; bases with no gene match: 12. This CDR3 comprises 17 residues. In germline, CDR1 is MNHNY, CDR2 SVGAGI (reference sequence). Here the CDR3 DNA reads TGTGCCAGCAGTCTCTCCCCCTATACTAGCGGGGACAATGAGCAGTTCTTC. Amino acids: CASSLSPYTSGDNEQFF.

The chain employs TRBV24-1 and TRBJ1-4; D possibly corresponds to TRBD1 (6 bases). The germline V gene has CDR1 KGHDR and CDR2 SFDVKD. V was shortened by 4 bases and J by 6 bases, with 14 bases between the two germline ends. This CDR3 has 15 amino acids. The CDR3 sequence is CATSDTTGPYEKLFF. Written as DNA, the CDR3 is TGTGCCACCAGTGACACGACAGGACCCTATGAAAAACTGTTTTTT.

The chain couples TRBV13 to TRBJ2-3; a possible D gene is TRBD2 (5 bases). This CDR3 has 12 residues. Germline values: CDR1 PRHDT, CDR2 FYEKMQ (reference sequence). V dropped 2 bases and J dropped 6 bases, with 6 bases sitting between them. CDR3 coding DNA: TGTGCCAGCAGCTTAAGAGGGGATACGCAGTATTTT. This translates into CASSLRGDTQYF.

This clone has a single count. V usage is TRBV3-1 (or the pseudogene TRBV3-2) and J usage is TRBJ2-3, with 7 bases aligning to TRBD1. The CDR3 runs 17 residues. Germline CDR1 and CDR2: LGHDT and YNNKEL (reference sequence). Unmatched junction bases numbered 10, after V lost 4 bases and J lost 0 bases. The CDR3 nucleotides are TGTGCCAGCAGCCCTAAGGGGACAGTCACTAGCACAGATACGCAGTATTTT. Protein sequence: CASSPKGTVTSTDTQYF.

The chain links TRBV11-3 to TRBJ2-3; no firm D call. Germline CDR1 is SGHNT and CDR2 is YENEEA. This CDR3 contains 13 residues. The germline V and J ends were trimmed by 1 base and 4 bases, with 6 bases remaining between them. The CDR3 region is CASSLGGADTQYF. The CDR3 coding sequence is TGTGCCAGCAGCTTAGGAGGTGCAGATACGCAGTATTTT.

The chain carries TRBV6-5 and TRBJ1-1; D gene ambiguous. The CDR3 has 14 amino acids. Germline V gene sequence: CDR1 MNHEY, CDR2 SVGAGI. The V gene lost 2 bases and the J gene lost 1 base, with 8 bases spanning the gap. CDR3 protein: CASSYISRNTEAFF. The CDR3 DNA sequence: TGTGCCAGCAGTTACATCAGTCGGAACACTGAAGCTTTCTTT.

The rearrangement uses TRBV15 and TRBJ1-2, with D uncertain. Germline values: CDR1 LNHNV, CDR2 YYDKDF (reference sequence). CDR3 length: 12 residues. Between the trimmed V and J ends, which lost 1 base and 8 bases, there was a span of 8 bases. The CDR3 DNA sequence: TGTGCCACCAGCAGAGTCGATCGGGGCTACACCTTC. It is translated as CATSRVDRGYTF. The variable domain in full, with the rest retrieved from reference TRBV15 and TRBJ1-2, is DAMVIQNPRYQVTQFGKPVTLSCSQTLNHNVMYWYQQKSSQAPKLLFHYYDKDFNNEADTPDNFQSRRPNTSFCFLDIRSPGLGDTAMYLCATSRVDRGYTFGSGTRLTVV.